The 15 T cell receptor beta chains below all came from one sample that was sequenced in a study of cytomegalovirus exposure and HLA in healthy donors. TCRdb's table, derived via immunoSEQ multiplex PCR, lists solely in-frame clones and lacks some. The sample records roughly 150,000 clones, about 95% being singletons. The sequenced sample consisted of PBMCs. These receptor sequences come from a man between 18 and 29 years old in good health and CMV-seropositive.

The genes are TRBV4-2 and TRBJ2-5; tentatively, D is TRBD2 (6 bases). Trimming left V 2 bases short and J 2 bases short, with 18 bases between. Germline CDR1 and CDR2: LGHNA and YNFKEQ. The CDR3 contains 17 residues. The CDR3 region has the DNA TGTGCCAGCAGCCAACTCGGTCGGGAGCGTAGACAAGAGACCCAGTACTTC. Protein product: CASSQLGRERRQETQYF.

The chain carries TRBV27 and TRBJ2-7; 10 positions match TRBD2. Germline CDR1 MNHEY, CDR2 SMNVEV (reference sequence). This CDR3 comprises 14 residues. The V gene end was trimmed by 6 bases and the J gene end by 2 bases; junction bases not matched to a gene: 4. The chain's CDR3 is CASRLAGGAYEQYF. The CDR3 DNA follows: TGTGCCAGCAGGTTAGCGGGAGGAGCCTACGAGCAGTACTTC.

The chain links TRBV5-1 to TRBJ2-7; 13 bases are a match to TRBD2. CDR1 and CDR2 from the germline V gene are SGHRS and YFSETQ. Losses at the gene ends were 4 bases for V and 0 bases for J; bases not matched to a gene: 4. The CDR3 extends over 16 amino acids. The CDR3 nucleotides are TGCGCCAGCAGCCCGGGACTAGCGGGATTCTCCTACGAGCAGTACTTC. Amino acids: CASSPGLAGFSYEQYF.

The chain links TRBV2 to TRBJ2-1; 8 bases align to TRBD2. Germline assignment: CDR1 SNHLY and CDR2 FYNNEI. The CDR3 covers 16 residues. Unmatched junction bases numbered 12, after V lost 2 bases and J lost 9 bases. The chain's CDR3 is CASSEKVRGGSGEQFF. DNA of the CDR3: TGTGCCAGCAGTGAAAAGGTCCGGGGGGGGTCCGGTGAGCAGTTCTTC.

A single count supports this clone. This chain links TRBV7-9 with TRBJ2-3; D gene uncertain. Looked up from germline, CDR1 is SEHNR and CDR2 is FQNEAQ (reference sequence). This CDR3 has 12 amino acids. V lost 1 base to trimming and J lost 4 bases, with 3 bases between them. CDR3 sequence reads: CASSLGADTQYF. CDR3 nucleotide sequence: TGTGCCAGCAGCTTAGGCGCAGATACGCAGTATTTT.

This clone was seen just once. The chain is built from TRBV23-1 and TRBJ1-2, with a weak D call TRBD1 (5 bases). TRBV23-1 is designated an ORF whose function remains uncertain. Trimming left V 2 bases short and J 4 bases short, with 11 bases between. The CDR3 is 14 residues long. CDR3 loop: CASSQQGVSYGYTF. CDR3 DNA sequence: TGCGCCAGCAGTCAACAGGGCGTTAGCTATGGCTACACCTTC.

This chain joins TRBV6-5 and TRBJ1-5; no reliable D call. V was clipped by 6 bases and J by 7 bases, with 13 bases between them. Germline CDR1 and CDR2: MNHEY and SVGAGI. CDR3 length: 13 residues. CDR3 sequence reads: CASSSLAGQPQHF. The CDR3, as DNA: TGTGCCAGCAGCTCTCTGGCGGGGCAGCCCCAGCATTTT.

There are many counts of this clone. The chain combines TRBV30 with TRBJ1-1; the D is unclear. The V end was cut by 2 bases, the J end by 6 bases, with 13 bases between. The CDR3 runs to 13 residues. The germline gives CDR1 GTSNPN, CDR2 SVGIG (reference sequence). Here the CDR3 DNA reads TGTGCCTGGAGTCTAAGCCCGGACTCTGAAGCTTTCTTT. This sequence encodes CAWSLSPDSEAFF.

The chain carries TRBV5-1 and TRBJ2-7, with 11 nucleotides matching TRBD2. Germline CDR1 SGHRS, CDR2 YFSETQ. This CDR3 has 15 residues. Trimming took 3 bases from V and 6 from J; bases not matched to a gene: 8. In DNA, the CDR3 is TGCGCCAGCAGCTCCCCCCTAGCGGGAGGTGTCGAGCAGTACTTC. Its translation is CASSSPLAGGVEQYF.

This chain joins TRBV6-1 and TRBJ1-4, with a weak D call TRBD1 (5 bases). The CDR3 length is 15 residues. V lost 1 base and J 1 base, leaving 7 bases between the germline ends. Germline assignment: CDR1 MNHNS and CDR2 SASEGT. CDR3 sequence reads: CASSEGTITNEKLFF. The DNA for the CDR3 is TGTGCCAGCAGTGAAGGGACAATAACTAATGAAAAACTGTTTTTT.

The CDR3 DNA reads as TGCGCCAGCAGCTTGACAGGGTCCTACGAGCAGTACTTC. Protein sequence: CASSLTGSYEQYF. V and J are TRBV5-1 and TRBJ2-7; D is perhaps TRBD1 (6 bases). This CDR3 is built from 13 residues. CDR1 and CDR2 (germline): SGHRS, YFSETQ. V lost 1 base to trimming and J lost 1 base, with 6 bases between them.

The chain employs TRBV9 and TRBJ2-7, with 8 bases aligning to TRBD1. The germline V gene has CDR1 SGDLS and CDR2 YYNGEE. This CDR3 contains 15 residues. With 0 bases clipped from V and 2 bases from J, the junction kept 4 bases outside the gene matches. CDR3 nucleotide sequence: TGTGCCAGCAGCGTAGACGGACAGGGCACCTACGAGCAGTACTTC. Translation gives CASSVDGQGTYEQYF. Together with reference TRBV9 and TRBJ2-7, the CDR3 gives the full variable domain: DSGVTQTPKHLITATGQRVTLRCSPRSGDLSVYWYQQSLDQGLQFLIQYYNGEERAKGNILERFSAQQFPDLHSELNLSSLELGDSALYFCASSVDGQGTYEQYFGPGTRLTVT.

V gene TRBV15 combines with J gene TRBJ1-3; D is unclear. CDR1 and CDR2 from the germline V gene are LNHNV and YYDKDF (reference sequence). Trimming removed 3 bases at V and 0 bases at J, with 6 bases between. CDR3 length: 14 residues. The CDR3 here is CATSSGLSGNTIYF. CDR3 coding DNA: TGTGCCACCAGCAGTGGGCTCTCTGGAAACACCATATATTTT. The variable domain in full, completed from reference TRBV15 and TRBJ1-3, reads DAMVIQNPRYQVTQFGKPVTLSCSQTLNHNVMYWYQQKSSQAPKLLFHYYDKDFNNEADTPDNFQSRRPNTSFCFLDIRSPGLGDTAMYLCATSSGLSGNTIYFGEGSWLTVV.

The CDR3 sequence: CASSLSGRFGEQYF. The CDR3 nucleotides read TGTGCCAGCAGCTTAAGCGGGAGGTTTGGTGAGCAGTACTTC. The chain carries TRBV5-4 and TRBJ2-7; the match to TRBD2 covers 9 bases. The germline V gene has CDR1 SGHNT and CDR2 YYREEE (reference sequence). This CDR3 region has 14 residues. V trimming: 2 bases; J trimming: 7 bases; junction bases outside the gene matches: 7.

This chain links TRBV4-2 with TRBJ2-1; weak D call: TRBD2 (5 bases). Germline lookup yields CDR1 LGHNA and CDR2 YNFKEQ. The V gene lost 1 base and the J gene lost 7 bases, with 11 bases spanning the gap. The length of the CDR3 is 14 residues. The CDR3: CASSQGTGINEQFF. CDR3 in DNA: TGTGCCAGCAGCCAAGGCACGGGAATAAATGAGCAGTTCTTC.